The source of this T cell receptor beta chain is a study of tumor-infiltrating lymphocytes in primary liver carcinoma. Study-wide results and caveats: Tumor region pairs showed greater overlap than either tumor-adjacent or tumor-blood pairs did.

Turning to this clonotype: Its matching antigen is unknown.

V dropped 7 bases and J dropped 9 bases, with 19 bases sitting between them. From germline, CDR1 is SQVTM and CDR2 ANQGSEA. This CDR3 contains 13 residues. TCR beta cDNA was made from 450 to 600 ng total RNA with a constant-region primer. Libraries covering TCR beta were generated through three nested multiplex PCR rounds (using a slightly modified ARM-PCR). The first two PCR rounds used TRBV1-TRBV30 forward primers with a C-beta reverse primer, about 10 cycles each. TCRdb fed the multiplex PCR reads into MiXCR, producing one record per CDR3 protein. The sample consists of about 110,000 distinct CDR3 sequences, about four fifths of them appearing once. Between 20 and 30 mg of unsorted bulk tissue served as the source from which RNA and DNA were co-extracted. Five separate regions per tumor were sampled.

The sequenced sample was liver tumor tissue from sampling region 3. Subset denoted: tumor region T3, left-lateral pole. The clonotype originates from a man aged 40-50 years with primary liver carcinoma and hepatitis B virus infection. The genes are TRBV29-1 and TRBJ1-5; tentative D call: TRBD1 (6 bases). As DNA, the CDR3 is TGCAGCGCTGGAGGGGGAGCGGATCGGCCCCAGCATTTT. Amino acids: CSAGGGADRPQHF.